These T cell receptor beta chains were read from a single sample in a study of post-analysis software for immune sequencing data. TCRdb reprocessed the PCR reads via MiXCR and lists one record per CDR3 protein. The table has 350,000 to 500,000 distinct CDR3 sequences, roughly 40% seen once. Sequencing was performed on blood. These receptors all stem from a girl between 2 and 10 years old with multiple sclerosis. Each CDR3 is given with its conserved first and last residue. The D gene is left open where the match is weak. Only some rows state a clone size, as once, few, many or a class for expanded clones.

CDR3nt	CDR3aa	abundance	d_gene	v_gene	j_gene	len
TGCGCCAGCAGCACGGGGGGGGAGACCCAGTACTTC	CASSTGGETQYF	NA	TRBD2	TRBV5-1	TRBJ2-5	12
TGTGCCAGCAGCTTAGAAGGCCTAGCGGGAGGAGGGACCCAGTACTTC	CASSLEGLAGGGTQYF	few	TRBD2	TRBV11-2	TRBJ2-5	16
TGCAGTGCCCCTCGACAGGCGAACTCTTGGACCCAGTACTTC	CSAPRQANSWTQYF	few	NA	TRBV20-1	TRBJ2-5	14
TGCAGTGCTGAGGGACTAGCGGGAAGGCAAGAGACCCAGTACTTC	CSAEGLAGRQETQYF	many	TRBD2	TRBV20-1	TRBJ2-5	15
TGTGCCAGCAGCTTAGGGGCGGGGGACCACAATGAGCAGTTCTTC	CASSLGAGDHNEQFF	once	TRBD2	TRBV7-3	TRBJ2-1	15
TGCAGTGCTAGAGATGGACTAGGCGGCGTAGATGAGCAGTTCTTC	CSARDGLGGVDEQFF	few	TRBD2	TRBV20-1	TRBJ2-1	15
TGCGCCAGCAGTTGGACAGGGGATAGCAATCAGCCCCAGCATTTT	CASSWTGDSNQPQHF	NA	TRBD1	TRBV5-1	TRBJ1-5	15
TGCGCCAGCAGCCAAGGTAGCCAGAACATGGACATTCAGTACTTC	CASSQGSQNMDIQYF	few	NA	TRBV4-3	TRBJ2-4	15
TGTGCCAGCAGCCTGCGGACTAGCGGTTCCTACAATGAGCAGTTCTTC	CASSLRTSGSYNEQFF	NA	TRBD2	TRBV7-2	TRBJ2-1	16
TGCAGTGCTCCCGGGACACGCTACGAGCAGTACTTC	CSAPGTRYEQYF	few	NA	TRBV20-1	TRBJ2-7	12
TGTGCCAGCAGCCTCCGGGACAGGGACCCCGATACGCAGTATTTT	CASSLRDRDPDTQYF	few	TRBD1	TRBV7-9	TRBJ2-3	15
TGCGCCAGCAGCCAGTTGCCTGGGCCTCCTACAACCGAAAAACTGTTTTTT	CASSQLPGPPTTEKLFF	NA	NA	TRBV4-1	TRBJ1-4	17
TGTGCCAGCAGCTTAGCGTTTGGCTACACCTTC	CASSLAFGYTF	NA	NA	TRBV7-9	TRBJ1-2	11
TGTGCCTGGAGTGTCGAGCGAGAGCAGTTCTTC	CAWSVEREQFF	few	NA	TRBV30	TRBJ2-1	11
TGTGCCAGCAGCTTGAGGGCCGTAGAGACCCAGTACTTC	CASSLRAVETQYF	NA	NA	TRBV6-2/TRBV6-3	TRBJ2-5	13
TGCAGTGCTCCCGGACTAGCGGGGTATTTACAAGAGACCCAGTACTTC	CSAPGLAGYLQETQYF	NA	TRBD2	TRBV20-1	TRBJ2-5	16
TGTGCCAGCTCACCAATGGGGACTAGCCCGAACAATGAGCAGTTCTTC	CASSPMGTSPNNEQFF	NA	TRBD2	TRBV18	TRBJ2-1	16
TGTGCCAGCAGACGAGGGACACCCCAAGAGACCCAGTACTTC	CASRRGTPQETQYF	NA	NA	TRBV12-3/TRBV12-4	TRBJ2-5	14
TGTGCCAGCAGGGGGGGTTCCTGGGCAGTCCCTTTGGGTGAGCAGTTCTTC	CASRGGSWAVPLGEQFF	NA	NA	TRBV12-3/TRBV12-4	TRBJ2-1	17
TGTGCCAGCAGACAGGGCTATTCACCCCTCCACTTT	CASRQGYSPLHF	once	NA	TRBV12-3/TRBV12-4	TRBJ1-6	12
TGTGCCAGCCGGGGGACCTACAATGAGCAGTTCTTC	CASRGTYNEQFF	NA	NA	TRBV3-1	TRBJ2-1	12
TGCGCCAGCAGTCTGACAGTACCTGGCTACGAGCAGTACTTC	CASSLTVPGYEQYF	NA	NA	TRBV5-1	TRBJ2-7	14